This section outlines one TCR beta chain sequence together with its context. Germline lookup yields CDR1 SGHKS and CDR2 YYEKEE (reference sequence). Trimming took 4 bases from V and 6 from J, leaving 11 bases between them. The CDR3 totals 13 residues. The data originate from a study of T cell changes during pregnancy in multiple sclerosis. Data came from immunoSEQ multiplex PCR; TCRdb stores just in-frame clones and leaves some out. Altogether about 36,000 clones are present, roughly 92% being singletons, with the ten largest covering 0.43%. Source: CD4+ T cells from peripheral blood mononuclear cells, taken in the third trimester of pregnancy. This receptor was identified in a female donor in good health, enrolled as a control in a pregnancy study. The gene calls are TRBV5-5 and TRBJ2-1; a weak D match, TRBD2 (6 bases). The CDR3 spells CASSLTSLNEQFF. CDR3 coding DNA: TGTGCCAGCAGCCTGACTAGTCTCAATGAGCAGTTCTTC. Together with reference TRBV5-5 and TRBJ2-1, the CDR3 gives the full variable domain: DAGVTQSPTHLIKTRGQQVTLRCSPISGHKSVSWYQQVLGQGPQFIFQYYEKEERGRGNFPDRFSARQFPNYSSELNVNALLLGDSALYLCASSLTSLNEQFFGPGTRLTVL.